This T cell receptor beta chain was identified during a study of blood T cell repertoires in COVID-19. About the study: COVID-19 samples collected from the United States, Italy and Spain covered acute and convalescent phases. Sources were T cells, B-cell-depleted T cells, or PBMCs; the material itself was cDNA or gDNA.

CDR3 size: 15 residues. Trimming removed 5 bases from V and 4 bases from J; junction bases left unmatched: 7. Germline values: CDR1 SGHVS, CDR2 FQNEAQ. Per the authors' pipeline: The assay estimated nucleated cells by amplifying reference gene primers. Assay: immunoSEQ multiplex PCR; the TCRdb copy retains only in-frame clones and omits some. V, J and clone size were drawn from that table, and D and trimming were deduced from the DNA. Here the sample spans about 99,000 clones, about four fifths being singletons. The source of this sequence is a woman aged 80 or older with active or convalescent COVID-19. V is TRBV7-8 and J is TRBJ2-1, with 8 bases fitting TRBD1. What was sequenced was peripheral blood. The CDR3: CASSHRTGTYNEQFF. Written as DNA, the CDR3 is TGTGCCAGCAGCCACCGGACAGGGACATACAATGAGCAGTTCTTC.